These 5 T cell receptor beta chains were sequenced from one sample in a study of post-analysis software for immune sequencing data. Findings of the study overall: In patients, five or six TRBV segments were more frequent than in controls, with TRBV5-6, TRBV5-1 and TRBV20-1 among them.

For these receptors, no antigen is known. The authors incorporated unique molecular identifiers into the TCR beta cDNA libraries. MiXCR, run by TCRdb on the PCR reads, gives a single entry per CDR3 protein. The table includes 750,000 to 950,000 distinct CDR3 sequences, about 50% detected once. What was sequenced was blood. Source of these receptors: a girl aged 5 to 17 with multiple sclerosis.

CDR3 protein: CASSWRGTGDYNEQFF. CDR3 DNA sequence: TGTGCCAGCAGCTGGAGAGGGACAGGGGACTACAATGAGCAGTTCTTC. This sequence joins TRBV7-2 and TRBJ2-1; 10 bases map to TRBD1. The CDR3 contains 16 residues. CDR1 is SGHTA, CDR2 FQGNSA, per germline. V lost 4 bases to trimming and J lost 3 bases; unmatched junction nucleotides: 6.

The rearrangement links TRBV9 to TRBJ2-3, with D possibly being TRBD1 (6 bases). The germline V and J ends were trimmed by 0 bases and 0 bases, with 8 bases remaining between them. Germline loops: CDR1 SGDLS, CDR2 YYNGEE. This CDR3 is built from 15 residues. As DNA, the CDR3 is TGTGCCAGCAGCGTAGGGGGGCCTAGCACAGATACGCAGTATTTT. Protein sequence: CASSVGGPSTDTQYF.

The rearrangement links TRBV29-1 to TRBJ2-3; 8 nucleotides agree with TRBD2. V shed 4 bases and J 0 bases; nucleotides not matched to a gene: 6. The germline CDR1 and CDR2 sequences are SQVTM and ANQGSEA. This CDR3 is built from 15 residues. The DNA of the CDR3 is TGCAGCGTTGTAGGGACTAGTATCAGCACAGATACGCAGTATTTT. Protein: CSVVGTSISTDTQYF.

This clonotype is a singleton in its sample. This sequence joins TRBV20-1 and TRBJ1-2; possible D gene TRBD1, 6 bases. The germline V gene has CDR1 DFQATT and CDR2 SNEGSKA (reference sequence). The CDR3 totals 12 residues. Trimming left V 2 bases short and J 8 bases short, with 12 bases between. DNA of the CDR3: TGCAGTGCTAGACACCGGGACATAGGCTACACCTTC. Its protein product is CSARHRDIGYTF.

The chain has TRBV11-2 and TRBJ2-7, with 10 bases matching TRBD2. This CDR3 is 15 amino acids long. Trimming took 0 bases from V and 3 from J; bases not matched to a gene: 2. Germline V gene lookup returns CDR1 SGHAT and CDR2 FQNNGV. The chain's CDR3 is CASSLDTSGVYEQYF. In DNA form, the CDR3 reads TGTGCCAGCAGCTTAGATACTAGCGGGGTCTACGAGCAGTACTTC.